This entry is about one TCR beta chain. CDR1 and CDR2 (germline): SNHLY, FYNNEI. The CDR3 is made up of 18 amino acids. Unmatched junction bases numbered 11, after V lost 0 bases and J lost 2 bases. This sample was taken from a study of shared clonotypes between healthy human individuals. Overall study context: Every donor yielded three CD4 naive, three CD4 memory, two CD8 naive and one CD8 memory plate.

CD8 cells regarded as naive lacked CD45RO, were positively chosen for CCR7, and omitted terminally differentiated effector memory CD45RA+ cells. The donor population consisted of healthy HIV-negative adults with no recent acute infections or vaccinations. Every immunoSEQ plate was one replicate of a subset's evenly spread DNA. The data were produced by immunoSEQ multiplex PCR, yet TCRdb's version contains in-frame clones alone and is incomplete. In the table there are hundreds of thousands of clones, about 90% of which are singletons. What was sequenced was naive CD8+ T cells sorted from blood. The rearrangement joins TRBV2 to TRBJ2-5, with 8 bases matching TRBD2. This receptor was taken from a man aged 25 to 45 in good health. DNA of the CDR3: TGTGCCAGCAGTGAAGCGCTTCGGAGCGGGAGCGAACAAGAGACCCAGTACTTC. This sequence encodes CASSEALRSGSEQETQYF.